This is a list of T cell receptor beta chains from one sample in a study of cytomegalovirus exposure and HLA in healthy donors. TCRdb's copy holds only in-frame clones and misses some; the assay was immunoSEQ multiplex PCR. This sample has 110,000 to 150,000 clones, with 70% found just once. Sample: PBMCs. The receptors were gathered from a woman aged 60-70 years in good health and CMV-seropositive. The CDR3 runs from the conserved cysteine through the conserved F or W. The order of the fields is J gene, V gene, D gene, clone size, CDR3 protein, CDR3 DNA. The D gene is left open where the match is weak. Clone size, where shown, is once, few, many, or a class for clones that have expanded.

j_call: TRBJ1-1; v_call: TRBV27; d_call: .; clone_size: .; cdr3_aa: CASSPLAGSNTEAFF; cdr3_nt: TGTGCCAGCAGTCCCCTAGCAGGCTCGAACACTGAAGCTTTCTTT
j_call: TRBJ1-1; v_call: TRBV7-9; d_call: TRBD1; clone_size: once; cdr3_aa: CASSARQGMNTEAFF; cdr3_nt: TGTGCCAGCAGCGCCCGACAGGGGATGAACACTGAAGCTTTCTTT
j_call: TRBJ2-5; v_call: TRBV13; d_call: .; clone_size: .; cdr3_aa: CASSLGRGAQETQYF; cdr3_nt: TGTGCCAGCAGCTTAGGTCGGGGGGCCCAAGAGACCCAGTACTTC
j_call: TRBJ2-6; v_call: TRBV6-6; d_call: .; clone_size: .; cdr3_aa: CASRIQSSGANVLTF; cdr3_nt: TGTGCCAGCAGAATACAGAGCTCTGGGGCCAACGTCCTGACTTTC
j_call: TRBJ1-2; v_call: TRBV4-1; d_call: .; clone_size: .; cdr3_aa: CASSQGVPGARGYTF; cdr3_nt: TGCGCCAGCAGCCAAGGGGTCCCAGGGGCTAGAGGCTACACCTTC
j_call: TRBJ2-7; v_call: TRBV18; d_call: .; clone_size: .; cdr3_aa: CASSPGAGESYEQYF; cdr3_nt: TGTGCCAGCTCACCAGGCGCTGGGGAGTCCTACGAGCAGTACTTC
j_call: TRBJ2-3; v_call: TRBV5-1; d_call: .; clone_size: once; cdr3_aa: CASSLGARTDTQYF; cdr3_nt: TGCGCCAGCAGCTTGGGGGCGCGCACAGATACGCAGTATTTT
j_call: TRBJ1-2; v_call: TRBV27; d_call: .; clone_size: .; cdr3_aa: CASSSRHPGLSNYGYTF; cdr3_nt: TGTGCCAGCAGTTCCCGACACCCAGGGCTTTCTAACTATGGCTACACCTTC
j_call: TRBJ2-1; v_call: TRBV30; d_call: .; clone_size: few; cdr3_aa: CAWSVGGEQFF; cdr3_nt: TGTGCCTGGAGTGTAGGGGGTGAGCAGTTCTTC
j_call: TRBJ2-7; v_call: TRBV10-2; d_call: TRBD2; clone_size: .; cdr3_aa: CASSESAGGAYEQYF; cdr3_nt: TGCGCCAGCAGTGAGTCGGCGGGAGGAGCCTACGAGCAGTACTTC
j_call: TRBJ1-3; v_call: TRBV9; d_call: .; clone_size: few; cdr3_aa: CASSPGTPTHTVGNTIYF; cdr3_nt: TGTGCCAGCAGCCCCGGGACACCCACCCATACTGTTGGAAACACCATATATTTT
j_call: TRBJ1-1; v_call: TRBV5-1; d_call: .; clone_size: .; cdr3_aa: CASSAQTEMNTEAFF; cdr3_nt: TGCGCCAGCAGCGCCCAGACAGAAATGAACACTGAAGCTTTCTTT
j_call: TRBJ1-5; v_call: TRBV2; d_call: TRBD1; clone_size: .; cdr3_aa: CASSFQGDNQPQHF; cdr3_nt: TGTGCCAGCAGCTTTCAGGGGGACAATCAGCCCCAGCATTTT
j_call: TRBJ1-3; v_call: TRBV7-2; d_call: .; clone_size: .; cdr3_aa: CASSIQGTGNTIYF; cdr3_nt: TGTGCCAGCAGCATCCAGGGCACTGGAAACACCATATATTTT
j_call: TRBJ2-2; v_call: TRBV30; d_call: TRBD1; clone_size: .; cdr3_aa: CAFDRVRTGELFF; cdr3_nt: TGTGCCTTTGACAGGGTCCGGACCGGGGAGCTGTTTTTT
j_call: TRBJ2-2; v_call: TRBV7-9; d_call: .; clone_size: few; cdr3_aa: CASSSPGDVGELFF; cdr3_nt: TGTGCCAGCAGCTCTCCGGGAGATGTCGGGGAGCTGTTTTTT
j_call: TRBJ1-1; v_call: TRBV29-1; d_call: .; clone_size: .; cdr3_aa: CSVVRSYQTEAFF; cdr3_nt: TGCAGCGTTGTACGGAGCTACCAAACTGAAGCTTTCTTT
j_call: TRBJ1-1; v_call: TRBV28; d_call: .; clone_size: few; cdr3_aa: CASSLSRFGTMNTEAFF; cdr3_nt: TGTGCCAGCAGTTTAAGTAGGTTCGGAACTATGAACACTGAAGCTTTCTTT
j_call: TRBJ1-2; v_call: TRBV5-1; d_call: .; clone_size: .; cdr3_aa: CASSQGEGGYTF; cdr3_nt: TGCGCCAGCAGCCAGGGCGAAGGTGGCTACACCTTC
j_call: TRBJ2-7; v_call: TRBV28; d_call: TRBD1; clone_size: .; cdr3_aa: CASRTSGTGFYEQYF; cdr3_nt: TGTGCCAGCAGGACCTCCGGGACAGGCTTCTACGAGCAGTACTTC
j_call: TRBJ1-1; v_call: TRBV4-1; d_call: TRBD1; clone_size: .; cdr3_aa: CASSQGKGQGPTEAFF; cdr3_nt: TGCGCCAGCAGCCAAGGGAAGGGACAGGGGCCCACTGAAGCTTTCTTT
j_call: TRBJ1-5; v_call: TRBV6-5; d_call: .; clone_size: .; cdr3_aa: CASSPQGTSNQPQHF; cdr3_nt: TGTGCCAGCAGCCCGCAGGGGACTAGCAATCAGCCCCAGCATTTT
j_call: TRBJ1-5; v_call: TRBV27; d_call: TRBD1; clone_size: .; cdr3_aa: CASSSTGTGGGQPQHF; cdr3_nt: TGTGCCAGCAGTTCCACCGGGACAGGGGGCGGGCAGCCCCAGCATTTT
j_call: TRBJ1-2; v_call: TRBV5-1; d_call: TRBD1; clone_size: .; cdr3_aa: CASSHGTGGGYTF; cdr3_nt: TGCGCCAGCAGCCACGGGACAGGGGGTGGCTACACCTTC
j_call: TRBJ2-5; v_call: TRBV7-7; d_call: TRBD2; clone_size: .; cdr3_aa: CASSFTGGPGETQYF; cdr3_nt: TGTGCTAGCAGCTTCACGGGAGGGCCCGGTGAGACCCAGTACTTC